This T cell receptor beta chain is drawn from a study of breast tumors, draining lymph nodes, adjacent tissues (dated by TCRdb to 2016 to 2018). Looking at the study overall: TCR beta repertoires were compared across tumor, adjacent nontumor tissue and axillary lymph nodes obtained from breast cancer patients. The study was designed to assess the relationships and possible T-cell exchange between tumor, surrounding tissue and draining lymph node repertoires in human breast cancer. General findings and caveats noted by the study authors: In luminal-like breast cancer, tumor and nontumor tissue repertoires resembled each other significantly more than in basal-like breast cancer. The data were considered consistent with most tumor T cells being derived from the lymph node and subsequently expanding within tumor tissue. The conclusion that tumor T cells originate in lymph nodes was framed as consistent with a hypothesis rather than directly demonstrated. Tumor T-cell repertoires showed less diversity than lymph node repertoires and more diversity than nontumor tissue repertoires, and tumor T-cell repertoires showed preferential V and J gene usage.

The axillary draining lymph nodes of breast cancer patients were the source of the lymph node samples. The germline V gene encodes CDR1 SGHRS and CDR2 YFSETQ. V is pared back by 4 bases and J by 2 bases, with 11 bases lying between the germline termini. The CDR3, from cysteine to phenylalanine, totals 14 residues. The entry retains the CDR3 DNA only, 42 bases that are in frame from base 1. TCRdb lists the instrument as Illumina HiSeq 2000. Multiplex PCR amplification was used to generate the TCR beta chain libraries. The amplified TCR beta chain products were analyzed by high-throughput sequencing. In-frame beta chains were kept once TCRdb had trimmed the public reads at Q25 with fastp and called clones with MiXCR. Rows are combined by CDR3 protein, so each entry shows the most common genes and DNA. The sample yields 180,000 or so distinct CDR3 sequences; 31% were counted once. About 4.3% of the sample lies in the top ten.

In this sample, this clonotype turned up many times. This receptor's antigen is unknown. No much larger clone is present one base from it, and per-base qualities are unavailable. This sequence uses TRBV5-1 and TRBJ2-3; the D region is possibly TRBD1 or TRBD2, each matching across 5 bases. The sample taken for sequencing was axillary lymph node tissue. This sequence was found in a female donor with breast cancer. Some clones in this sample may be carry-over from other donors' samples. DNA sequence: TGCGCCAGCAGCAACCGGGACCTCACAGATACGCAGTATTTT. This gives the protein CASSNRDLTDTQYF.